This note documents a single TCR beta chain sequence. The antigen is not known. Other DNA sequences in the same sample also yield this CDR3. The CDR3 spans 14 residues. Per germline, CDR1 WNHNN and CDR2 SYGVQD (reference sequence). The ends were cut back, 6 bases at V and 5 bases at J, with 14 bases in the middle. The source of the sample is a study of shared clonotypes between healthy human individuals. Background on the study: Each donor contributed plates that comprised three CD4 naive, three CD4 memory, two CD8 naive and one CD8 memory.

As originally analysed: In the immunoSEQ data, sequences were junction-only and lacked quality scores, so filtering differed. Produced via immunoSEQ multiplex PCR; TCRdb's table is partial and in-frame only. V, J and clone size derive from that table, while D and trimming were established from the DNA sequence. The sample carries about 300,000 clones, around 67% recorded once. General observations from the study: Generation probability values for non-shared clonotypes were lower than those for clonotypes shared by all four donors.

Naive CD4+ cells were CD45RA-selected; the remaining cells were memory. Sequencing was done on a sample of memory CD4+ T cells sorted from blood. The subset denotes: CD45RA-negative fraction. V gene TRBV10-1 combines with J gene TRBJ2-1; tentative D call: TRBD2 (6 bases). This TCR was sampled from a man in his thirties or forties in good health. CDR3 nucleotide sequence: TGCGCCAGCAGCCCCGGGACTGAGAACAATGAGCAGTTCTTC. Translating it yields CASSPGTENNEQFF.